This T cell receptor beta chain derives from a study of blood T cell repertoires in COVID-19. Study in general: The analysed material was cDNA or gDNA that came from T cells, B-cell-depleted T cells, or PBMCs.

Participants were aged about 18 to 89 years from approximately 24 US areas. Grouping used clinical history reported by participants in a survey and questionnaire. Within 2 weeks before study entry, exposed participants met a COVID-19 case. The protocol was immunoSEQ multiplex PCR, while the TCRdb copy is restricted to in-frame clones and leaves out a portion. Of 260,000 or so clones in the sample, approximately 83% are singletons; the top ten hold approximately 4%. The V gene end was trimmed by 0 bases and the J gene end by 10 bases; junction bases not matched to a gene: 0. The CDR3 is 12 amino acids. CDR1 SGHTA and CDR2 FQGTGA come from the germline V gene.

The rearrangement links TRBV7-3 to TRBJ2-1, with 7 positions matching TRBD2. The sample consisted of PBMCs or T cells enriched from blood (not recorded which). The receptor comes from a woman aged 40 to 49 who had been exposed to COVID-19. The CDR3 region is CASSLTGREQFF. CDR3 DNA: TGTGCCAGCAGCTTAACCGGGAGGGAGCAGTTCTTC.